A selection of T cell receptor beta chains follows, all from one sample in a study of T cell responses to AZD1222 COVID-19 vaccine. The assay was immunoSEQ multiplex PCR, and TCRdb's table has in-frame clones only and misses some. The sample lists roughly 200,000 clones; 90% to 95% were seen once. This specimen consisted of peripheral blood, obtained 28 days after the second dose of the MenACWY control vaccine. The receptor source for this set is an adult who received the MenACWY meningococcal vaccine as a control. CDR3s include the opening cysteine and the closing phenylalanine or tryptophan. A D gene is named only where the DNA matches it firmly. Clone size is given for some rows only: seen once, a few or many times, or a class if the clone is expanded.

abundance,v_gene,d_gene,j_gene,CDR3nt,CDR3aa
NA,TRBV6-6,TRBD1,TRBJ1-2,TGTGCCAGCAGCCGGACAGGGGCCGCGGGAGGCTACACCTTC,CASSRTGAAGGYTF
NA,TRBV7-9,NA,TRBJ1-2,TGTGCCAGCAGCAGCACCGAAGGGAACTATGGCTACACCTTC,CASSSTEGNYGYTF
NA,TRBV18,NA,TRBJ2-2,TGTGCCAGCTCACCACCGGTCGCCGGGGGTGTCGGGGAGCTGTTTTTT,CASSPPVAGGVGELFF
NA,TRBV7-8,NA,TRBJ1-2,TGTGCCAGCAGCTTAGCGTCCGGGAGGGGCTACACCTTC,CASSLASGRGYTF
NA,TRBV28,NA,TRBJ1-3,TGTGCCAGCAGTTTTTACTCTGGAAACACCATATATTTT,CASSFYSGNTIYF
NA,TRBV5-1,NA,TRBJ2-3,TGCGCCAGCAGCTTGGCGGGGGACCGCACAGATACGCAGTATTTT,CASSLAGDRTDTQYF
NA,TRBV7-9,NA,TRBJ1-2,TGTGCCAGCAGCTTCCGGACAGAGTATGGCTACACCTTC,CASSFRTEYGYTF
NA,TRBV6-5,NA,TRBJ1-1,TGTGCCAGCAGTTACTCGTACAGAAGCACTGAAGCTTTCTTT,CASSYSYRSTEAFF
once,TRBV6-5,NA,TRBJ1-6,TGTGCCAGCAGTTACTCTCGTCAACAGGGTAATTCACCCCTCCACTTT,CASSYSRQQGNSPLHF
NA,TRBV6-5,NA,TRBJ1-4,TGTGCCAGCAGTCCGAGCTCTAATGAAAAACTGTTTTTT,CASSPSSNEKLFF
NA,TRBV7-8,NA,TRBJ1-6,TGTGCCAGCAGCTCCATTGGTGCCGGAGATTCACCCCTCCACTTT,CASSSIGAGDSPLHF
NA,TRBV7-3,NA,TRBJ2-6,TGTGCCAGCAGCTTAATGACGGTTCCTGGGGCCAACGTCCTGACTTTC,CASSLMTVPGANVLTF
NA,TRBV6-5,NA,TRBJ2-2,TGTGCCAGCAGTTGGCAGGGGAGCACCGGGGAGCTGTTTTTT,CASSWQGSTGELFF
NA,TRBV7-2,NA,TRBJ1-6,TGTGCCAGCAGCTTAGCGGTGACCAATTCACCCCTCCACTTT,CASSLAVTNSPLHF
once,TRBV27,TRBD1,TRBJ1-4,TGTGCCAGCGGTGCGATCGGGACAGGGAAGAGAAAACTGTTTTTT,CASGAIGTGKRKLFF
NA,TRBV6-6,NA,TRBJ1-2,TGTGCCTCCAGATTCAGCGGAGGGCAGGATGGCTACACCTTC,CASRFSGGQDGYTF
NA,TRBV19,TRBD1,TRBJ1-5,TGTGCCAGTAGTATGGACAGGGAGGGCGATCAGCCCCAGCATTTT,CASSMDREGDQPQHF
NA,TRBV9,NA,TRBJ1-6,TGTGCCAGCAGCGCAACCGGGGGCTCCTATAATTCACCCCTCCACTTT,CASSATGGSYNSPLHF
NA,TRBV12-3/TRBV12-4,NA,TRBJ1-2,TGTGCCAGCAGCAAAATAGAAGGGGGAGGCTACACCTTC,CASSKIEGGGYTF
NA,TRBV18,NA,TRBJ1-2,TGTGCCAGCTCACCAGATCGGGTCTATGGCTACACCTTC,CASSPDRVYGYTF
NA,TRBV25-1,NA,TRBJ1-1,TGTGCCAGCCTGGACAGCCTGAACACTGAAGCTTTCTTT,CASLDSLNTEAFF
NA,TRBV15,NA,TRBJ1-4,TGTGCCACCAGCAGACGGGGCAGTGCAACTAATGAAAAACTGTTTTTT,CATSRRGSATNEKLFF
NA,TRBV11-2,NA,TRBJ1-3,TGTGCCAGCAGCTCGCAGACATACGGAAACACCATATATTTT,CASSSQTYGNTIYF